The 11 T cell receptor beta chains listed next were all sequenced from one sample in a study of a mutant IDH1 vaccine in newly diagnosed glioma. As for time point: week 35, safety follow-up. Vaccine doses each comprised 300 ug of mutant IDH1 20-mer peptide, with topical imiquimod. Their cognate antigens are unknown. Sequencing used immunoSEQ multiplex PCR; TCRdb keeps in-frame clones, though not all of them. The table lists tens of thousands of clones, about four fifths of them singletons. Sequences were derived from PBMCs, sampled from a glioma patient whose treatment included an IDH1 peptide vaccine. Source of these receptors: a middle-aged man with glioma.

This clone showed up many times. The V gene is TRBV6-6, the J gene TRBJ2-7; D is uncertain. This CDR3 has 14 residues. Deletions cut 7 bases from V and 3 bases from J, with 16 bases between. The germline V gene encodes CDR1 MNHNY and CDR2 SVGAGI (reference sequence). CDR3: CASTSPRGNYEQYF. The CDR3 DNA follows: TGTGCCAGCACCTCGCCACGAGGAAACTACGAGCAGTACTTC.

The V call is TRBV7-2, the J call TRBJ1-2, with 8 bases identical to TRBD1. The CDR3 spans 14 residues. J lost 2 bases, V lost 2 bases, and 1 base had no gene match. Per the germline V gene, CDR1 is SGHTA and CDR2 is FQGNSA. The chain's CDR3 is CASSLRQGNYGYTF. Here the CDR3 DNA reads TGTGCCAGCAGCTTAAGACAGGGGAACTATGGCTACACCTTC.

The chain carries TRBV4-3 and TRBJ2-5; the D gene is possibly TRBD2 (6 bases). TRBJ2-7 matches the DNA end more closely, so the J call is doubtful. This CDR3 comprises 16 residues. CDR1 LGHNA and CDR2 YSLEER come from the germline V gene. This CDR3 is CASSQEYGLLIYEQYF. CDR3 coding DNA: TGCGCCAGCAGCCAAGAATACGGACTACTAATCTACGAGCAGTACTTC.

This chain links TRBV5-5 with TRBJ2-7, with 8 bases lining up with TRBD1. After removal of 7 bases from V and 2 bases from J, the junction contained 8 bases not matched to a gene. Per the germline V gene, CDR1 is SGHKS and CDR2 is YYEKEE (reference sequence). The CDR3 totals 14 residues. The CDR3 DNA is TGTGCCAGCGGATCAGGGGGCGGGACCTACGAGCAGTACTTC. It yields the protein CASGSGGGTYEQYF.

The chain is built from TRBV11-3 and TRBJ2-5; 9 bases align to TRBD1. CDR1 and CDR2 from the germline V gene are SGHNT and YENEEA. With 5 bases clipped from V and 5 bases from J, the junction kept 9 bases outside the gene matches. This CDR3 spans 15 amino acids. In DNA, the CDR3 is TGTGCCAGCAGCCCAAATACAGGGGGCGGCGAGACCCAGTACTTC. This gives the protein CASSPNTGGGETQYF.

V usage is TRBV29-1 and J usage is TRBJ2-5; 9 nucleotides align to TRBD1. Matching the DNA end better, TRBJ2-7 makes the J call doubtful. The CDR3 sequence is 12 residues long. Germline CDR1 is SQVTM and CDR2 is ANQGSEA. In nucleotides, the CDR3 is TGCAGCGTCCGGGACAGGGTAGCCGAGCAGTACTTC. Translation gives CSVRDRVAEQYF.

The V call is TRBV6-1, the J call TRBJ2-7, with D perhaps TRBD1 or TRBD2 (6 bases each). The germline gives CDR1 MNHNS, CDR2 SASEGT. CDR3 length: 13 residues. V lost 8 bases and J 1 base, leaving 12 bases between the germline ends. The CDR3 bases are TGTGCCAGCGCTAAAGGGGGGTCCTACGAGCAGTACTTC. Residues: CASAKGGSYEQYF.

This chain joins TRBV4-2 and TRBJ2-2, with D unresolved. The CDR3 contains 15 residues. V lost 2 bases to trimming and J lost 7 bases, with 14 bases between them. CDR1 is LGHNA and CDR2 is YNFKEQ in the germline V gene. Here the CDR3 reads CASSQKLGGNGELFF. Here the CDR3 DNA reads TGTGCCAGCAGCCAAAAATTAGGCGGTAACGGGGAGCTGTTTTTT.

Here the CDR3 DNA reads TGTGCCAGCAGCGCTAGACAGGGGGTAGCGAGTGAGCAGTTCTTC. It yields the protein CASSARQGVASEQFF. J is TRBJ2-1 and V is TRBV9; TRBD1 agrees at 9 bases. CDR1 and CDR2 (germline): SGDLS, YYNGEE. J gave up 9 bases and V 3 bases, and 10 bases lay outside the gene matches. The CDR3 has 15 residues. Filled out from reference TRBV9 and TRBJ2-1, the complete variable domain reads DSGVTQTPKHLITATGQRVTLRCSPRSGDLSVYWYQQSLDQGLQFLIQYYNGEERAKGNILERFSAQQFPDLHSELNLSSLELGDSALYFCASSARQGVASEQFFGPGTRLTVL.

This clone was observed a single time. This sequence joins TRBV7-9 and TRBJ1-5; D ambiguous. Germline V CDR1 and CDR2: SEHNR, FQNEAQ (reference sequence). V lost 1 base, J lost 4 bases, and 11 bases lay in between. CDR3 length equals 15 residues. The CDR3 loop is CASSLVGKVNQPQHF. DNA for the CDR3: TGTGCCAGCAGCTTAGTAGGGAAAGTAAATCAGCCCCAGCATTTT.

This chain uses TRBV7-9 with TRBJ2-1; 14 bases line up with TRBD2. J was trimmed by 3 bases and V by 6 bases; bases with no gene match: 10. Germline V gene lookup returns CDR1 SEHNR and CDR2 FQNEAQ (reference sequence). The length of the CDR3 is 18 residues. The CDR3 loop is CASRPGGTSGGNYNEQFF. The DNA of the CDR3 is TGTGCCAGCAGACCGGGAGGGACTAGCGGGGGTAACTACAATGAGCAGTTCTTC.